This T cell receptor beta chain was sequenced during a study of early T cells in non-severe SARS-CoV-2 infection. On the study more broadly: The sequenced material was bulk RNA from unsorted whole blood, and its chains were unpaired. Points from the study as a whole: CD4 and private specificities were missed by VDJdb matching, which favored anti-spike CD8 responses.

Molecules of cDNA were individually given unique molecular identifiers that were attached to them. TCRdb recomputed calls from the 5' RACE reads with MiXCR, one row per CDR3 protein. The table has 79,000 or so distinct CDR3 sequences, more than 10% seen once. J gave up 7 bases and V 0 bases, and 6 bases lay outside the gene matches. This CDR3 has 15 residues. Germline-derived CDR1 and CDR2 are GTSNPN and SVGIG (reference sequence). This clonotype was counted at least ten times. Antigen unknown. The sequenced sample was whole blood. This sequence originates from an adult who was a healthcare worker with PCR-confirmed SARS-CoV-2 infection or an uninfected control (not recorded which). The chain recombines TRBV30 with TRBJ2-1; 10 bases align to TRBD2. As DNA, the CDR3 is TGTGCCTGGAGTGTAAGTAGCGGGAGGTTTAATGAGCAGTTCTTC. It specifies CAWSVSSGRFNEQFF.